This T cell receptor beta chain was retrieved from a study of T cells in localized non-small cell lung cancer. Regarding the study as a whole: Heterogeneity remains possible because sequencing was limited to only one tumor region.

This CDR3 is 13 amino acids long. Germline CDR1 reads MGHRA; CDR2 reads YSYEKL. V gave up 0 bases and J gave up 7 bases, with 9 bases separating them. The method was immunoSEQ multiplex PCR; TCRdb's version includes in-frame clones alone and lacks a portion of them. The sample shows roughly 72,000 clones, 85% to 90% of them seen only once. Comment on this clone: The antigen is not known.

The TCR was taken from a male donor aged 60 or over with stage III squamous cell lung carcinoma. The sample here was peripheral blood, taken before any cancer treatment. This sequence joins TRBV4-1 and TRBJ1-2; D is undetermined. The CDR3 DNA reads as TGCGCCAGCAGCCAAGATAGAGAGTCTGGCTACACCTTC. Translation: CASSQDRESGYTF.